The source of this T cell receptor beta chain is a study of PD-L1 blockade in urothelial cancer. Study-level background: Patients with male sex and bladder-origin urothelial cancer accounted for twenty-five of 29 enrolled. Among blood samples, the median T cell count was around 150,000.

Time point in this sample: peripheral blood 6 weeks after treatment start. CDR1 is LNHDA and CDR2 is SQIVND in the germline V gene (reference sequence). The CDR3 length is 14 residues. V lost 9 bases to trimming and J lost 6 bases; unmatched junction nucleotides: 10. Synthetically made TCR analog templates were put into each PCR as spikes. Using immunoSEQ multiplex PCR, the repertoire was profiled, and TCRdb retains in-frame clones only, with some absent. The top ten clones hold over 9% of a sample with more than 60,000 clones, almost 90% of them seen once. V and J are TRBV19 and TRBJ1-4; TRBD1 aligns across 7 bases. Material: PBMCs, obtained around atezolizumab (anti-PD-L1) treatment. The TCR comes from a man in his sixties with urothelial cancer. In DNA, the CDR3 is TGTGCCAGCAACCGGGGACAGTCCTATGAAAAACTGTTTTTT. Translating it yields CASNRGQSYEKLFF.